This T cell receptor (beta chain) was observed in a study of regulatory T cells in long-lasting Graves disease. iRepertoire HTBI primers and Arm-PCR of CDR3 regions built TCR beta libraries. Using its own MiXCR run on the multiplex PCR reads, TCRdb lists one record per CDR3 protein. The repertoire holds some 370,000 distinct CDR3 sequences, with over 9.5% as singletons. The time point: newly diagnosed GD, antithyroid drugs for less than 3 months. From PBMCs, RNA was extracted and then used to make the TCR library. These data were also reused for a study on T cells in Graves' hyperthyroidism and ophthalmopathy.

This specimen was peripheral blood mononuclear cells (PBMCs), taken at new diagnosis, from a patient treated with antithyroid drugs. The clonotype comes from a woman under 30 with Graves disease.

This CDR3 is CASSLIPSRTPTRADTQYF. The CDR3 coding sequence is TGTGCCAGCAGCTTAATCCCCTCCCGGACCCCAACCCGAGCAGATACGCAGTATTTT. The rearrangement joins TRBV7-3 to TRBJ2-3; D unclear. V lost 1 base, J lost 4 bases, and 24 bases lay in between. Per germline, CDR1 SGHTA and CDR2 FQGTGA. The CDR3 runs to 19 residues.